This T cell receptor (beta chain) came from a study of tumor-infiltrating lymphocytes in primary liver carcinoma (dated by TCRdb to 2016 to 2017). The study in broad terms: Between November 2015 and early 2016, a few patients in China with histopathologically diagnosed primary liver carcinoma had their tumors surgically resected. Hepatocellular carcinoma (four) or combined HCC and intrahepatic cholangiocarcinoma (one) was present in the five patients, who were three men and two women aged 30 to 69 years. Each sample produced about 3.65 to 7.13 million productive TCRbeta reads, and read depth showed no significant difference between tissue types. The study combined TCRbeta repertoire sequencing, expression microarrays and whole-exome sequencing across five regions of each liver tumor, with adjacent normal tissue and blood. A total of about 35 specimens from 5 patients, comprising some 25 tumor regions, 5 adjacent noncancerous liver tissues and 5 peripheral blood samples, were covered by TCRbeta repertoire sequencing. The five patients had tumors of stage T1-T3 N0M0, with maximum diameters ranging from about 4.2 to 11 cm. High reproducibility was observed for the technical replicate repertoires, with mean shared-clone rates near 0.89 and correlation coefficients above 0.98. Overall study outcomes, separate from this receptor: Repertoire overlap was higher between tumor regions (mean roughly 35%) than tumor-adjacent (approximately 17%) or tumor-blood (14%) pairs, consistent with antigen-driven expansion. Because only the TCR beta chain was sequenced and unpaired alpha chains were not captured, true repertoire diversity is likely underestimated. The study included only a few patients, and the authors note findings should be validated in a larger study. A significantly larger repertoire fraction was made up by the top 250 clones in tumors than in blood (p = 0.039). Because the samples were bulk and unsorted, CD4+ and CD8+ T cell repertoires could not be compared.

This clonotype has only a few counts. Its antigen target is currently unknown. Just one base apart from a much larger clone, this may be a read error. As the CDR3 is not closed by the conserved phenylalanine or tryptophan, this likely results from a read error. Starting from 500 to 600 ng total RNA, TCRbeta-specific cDNA was produced by reverse transcription with a constant-region primer and ProtoScript II reverse transcriptase. Construction of the TCRbeta libraries relied on three nested rounds of multiplex PCR, following a slightly modified ARM-PCR procedure. Each of the first two PCR rounds ran for approximately 10 cycles and used multiplex TRBV1-TRBV30 forward primers together with a Cbeta reverse primer. A final 25-cycle PCR with Deep VentR polymerase added sample barcodes and Illumina adapters. Amplicons of 200-500 bp were gel-purified with a QIAquick gel extraction kit before sequencing. An Illumina HiSeq 2500 was used to sequence the TCRbeta amplicons with 250-bp paired-end reads. Under the source paper's analysis protocol: Trimmomatic v0.33 was used to quality-trim the reads, and FLASH v1.2.11 was used to merge paired reads so that full CDR3 sequences could be recovered. MiGEC v1.2.1b assigned V, D and J germline segments to the rearranged TCRbeta sequences. VDJtools v1.0.0 computed clonotype statistics and Shannon-Wiener diversity indices. Except for diversity analysis, only each sample's 250 most abundant clonotypes were used in subsequent analyses to reduce sampling bias. TCRdb reran the public reads through fastp at Q25 and MiXCR, keeping productive beta chains. Rows with one shared CDR3 protein collapse into an entry with the most common genes and DNA. The V and J calls shown here were made by TCRdb, not taken from the authors' results. The sample data list some 190,000 distinct CDR3 sequences, and about 60% of these were observed just once. The ten largest clones represent around three quarters of the sample.

Blood RNA was extracted from unsorted whole blood using TRIzol reagent, and germline DNA was obtained with the DNeasy Blood & Tissue kit. Chronic HBV infection was present in the patients, and the patients were treatment-naive at sampling. About 3.6 milliliters of peripheral blood were collected into K2EDTA tubes before surgery. The CDR3 is 14 amino acids in total, end residues counted. The only DNA kept is the CDR3, 42 bases in frame from the first base. The V end gives up 5 bases and the J end 0 bases, leaving 3 bases in the junction not matched to a gene. In the germline V gene (reference sequence), CDR1 corresponds to SGHAT and CDR2 to FQDESV.

The sequence was obtained from a man aged 35-49 years with primary liver carcinoma and hepatitis B virus infection. The source material was peripheral blood. The chain joins TRBV11-1 to TRBJ1-1, and TRBD1 matches 7 of the central bases. In nucleotides, the sequence is TGTGCCAGCAGCAGCGACAGGGTGAACACTGAAGCTTTCCTT. Translated, it gives CASSSDRVNTEAFL.